The present T cell receptor (beta chain) was sequenced within a study of blood T cell repertoires in COVID-19. Across the whole study: The United States, Italy and Spain supplied acute and convalescent COVID-19 samples. T cells, B-cell-depleted T cells, or PBMCs provided the cDNA or gDNA that served as material.

As originally analysed: Reference gene primer amplification yielded estimated nucleated cell counts. Using immunoSEQ multiplex PCR, the repertoire was profiled, and TCRdb retains in-frame clones only, with some absent. Clone size and the V and J calls come from that table; the DNA yielded D and trimming. This sample has tens of thousands of clones, with around nine tenths found just once. Germline loops: CDR1 WSHSY, CDR2 SAAADI. Trimming cost V 3 bases and J 4 bases; bases outside gene matches: 8. The CDR3 runs 17 residues. The rearrangement links TRBV10-2 to TRBJ2-1; 11 bases agree with TRBD2. The sequenced material came from peripheral blood. The TCR comes from a man in his 60s with acute or convalescent COVID-19. The CDR3 loop is CASSEDRGTSGYNEQFF. The CDR3 DNA is TGCGCCAGCAGTGAAGACAGGGGGACTAGCGGATACAATGAGCAGTTCTTC.